Each of the 11 T cell receptor beta chains below was sequenced from the same sample in a study of vaccination effects on CD4 cells after COVID-19. Their antigens are not known. Data came from immunoSEQ multiplex PCR; TCRdb stores just in-frame clones and leaves some out. The sample shows about 20,000 clones, under 75% of them seen only once. After expansion with viral peptide pools in the ViraFEST assay, antigen-specific CD4+ T cells were sequenced. The culture ran for approximately 10 days, and then CD4+ T cells were isolated. The vaccine recipients had no prior SARS-CoV-2 infection, with negative nucleocapsid antibodies. The material was CD4+ T cells from PBMCs cultured with HCoV-NL63 spike peptides, obtained before COVID-19 vaccination. The receptor source for this set is a human donor who received a COVID-19 vaccine.

The chain couples TRBV20-1 to TRBJ2-5; 10 bases line up with TRBD2. Germline CDR1 DFQATT, CDR2 SNEGSKA (reference sequence). CDR3 length: 14 residues. Losses at the gene ends were 3 bases for V and 2 bases for J; bases not matched to a gene: 3. The chain's CDR3 is CSASVAGGQETQYF. As DNA, the CDR3 is TGCAGTGCTAGTGTAGCGGGGGGTCAAGAGACCCAGTACTTC.

The V gene is TRBV12-3 or TRBV12-4, the J gene TRBJ2-1; D might be TRBD2 (7 bases). The CDR3 consists of 13 residues. The V end lost 5 bases, the J end lost 8 bases, and 13 bases lay between the germline ends. The CDR3 region has the DNA TGTGCCAGCAGTCCCGGGGGGCGTGATGAGCAGTTCTTC. Its protein is CASSPGGRDEQFF.

V usage is TRBV3-1 (or the pseudogene TRBV3-2) and J usage is TRBJ1-2; tentative D call: TRBD1 (5 bases). This CDR3 has 16 amino acids. CDR1 LGHDT and CDR2 YNNKEL come from the germline V gene (reference sequence). With 3 bases removed from V and 8 bases from J, the gap between germline ends came to 22 bases. As DNA, the CDR3 is TGTGCCAGCAGCCAGGGGGACGGAGGAAATCTCTTGGGCTACACCTTC. Protein: CASSQGDGGNLLGYTF.

This clone was recorded a few times. The chain employs TRBV27 and TRBJ2-2, with 9 bases identical to TRBD2. Unmatched junction bases numbered 4, after V lost 2 bases and J lost 3 bases. CDR1 MNHEY and CDR2 SMNVEV come from the germline V gene (reference sequence). The CDR3 covers 16 residues. This chain's CDR3 is CASSLSGRIDTGELFF. CDR3 sequence (DNA): TGTGCCAGCAGTTTAAGCGGGAGGATAGACACCGGGGAGCTGTTTTTT.

This rearrangement joins TRBV18 to TRBJ1-1, with unresolved D. Germline V gene data show CDR1 as KGHSH and CDR2 as LQKENI. The CDR3 is 14 residues long. Trimming took 6 bases from V and 4 from J, leaving 15 bases between them. In DNA form, the CDR3 reads TGTGCCAGCTCTCCGAACCGGGGTGTCACTGAAGCTTTCTTT. Amino acids: CASSPNRGVTEAFF.

This rearrangement joins TRBV12-3 or TRBV12-4 to TRBJ1-2, with a tentative D call TRBD1 (5 bases). The CDR3 runs to 13 residues. Trimming removed 5 bases from V and 5 bases from J, with 12 bases in between. CDR3 bases: TGTGCCAGCAGTACTCAGGGTCGGTATGGCTACACCTTC. Amino acids: CASSTQGRYGYTF.

This chain connects TRBV3-1 (or the pseudogene TRBV3-2) to TRBJ1-1; 9 bases are shared with TRBD1. The CDR3 is 14 amino acids. Germline V gene data show CDR1 as LGHDT and CDR2 as YNNKEL (reference sequence). Germline trimming cut 4 bases from V and 5 bases from J; bases unmatched to any gene: 5. Written as DNA, the CDR3 is TGTGCCAGCAGCCGTGGACAGGGGTGGACTGAAGCTTTCTTT. It codes for CASSRGQGWTEAFF.

V gene TRBV21-1 combines with J gene TRBJ2-7; TRBD2 is taken as the D call from the table, unchecked against the DNA. TRBV21-1 is marked as a pseudogene. This CDR3 is 17 amino acids long. The CDR3 loop reads CASSKGDAGTREYEQYF. CDR3 DNA: TGTGCCAGCAGCAAAGGGGATGCGGGCACCCGGGAGTACGAGCAGTACTTC.

The rearrangement links TRBV7-6 to TRBJ1-4; perhaps TRBD1 as D (5 bases). This CDR3 is 17 amino acids long. Germline lookup yields CDR1 SGHVS and CDR2 FNYEAQ. V dropped 4 bases and J dropped 2 bases, with 17 bases sitting between them. CDR3 region: CASSSPFSGRTNEKLFF. The CDR3 coding sequence is TGTGCCAGCAGCTCACCCTTTTCGGGGCGGACTAATGAAAAACTGTTTTTT.

The CDR3 region has the DNA TGTGCCAGCAGCTTGGGAGACAGGGACTATGGCTACACCTTC. Translating gives CASSLGDRDYGYTF. This sequence joins TRBV5-6 and TRBJ1-2, with 7 positions matching TRBD1. Germline CDR1 reads SGHDT; CDR2 reads YYEEEE. With 0 bases clipped from V and 3 bases from J, the junction kept 2 bases outside the gene matches. This CDR3 has 14 residues.

This chain uses TRBV6-5 with TRBJ2-7, with 10 bases fitting TRBD1. Germline CDR1 MNHEY, CDR2 SVGAGI. The CDR3 loop spans 14 amino acids. Germline trimming cut 7 bases from V and 4 bases from J; bases unmatched to any gene: 7. The CDR3 nucleotides read TGTGCCAGCACTACCGGGACAGGGGTATACGAGCAGTACTTC. As protein: CASTTGTGVYEQYF.